This T cell receptor beta chain comes out of a study of PD-L1 blockade in urothelial cancer. The time point: pretreatment peripheral blood. Clones were read by immunoSEQ multiplex PCR, and TCRdb kept only the in-frame ones, dropping some. The profile shows fewer than 65,000 clones, around 88% of them singletons. CDR1 SQVTM and CDR2 ANQGSEA come from the germline V gene. V shed 8 bases and J 8 bases; nucleotides not matched to a gene: 15. The length of the CDR3 is 16 residues. The chain employs TRBV29-1 and TRBJ2-2; TRBD2 matches at 12 bases. This clonotype was sampled from a woman in her sixties with urothelial cancer. Sequenced here: PBMCs, sampled around atezolizumab (anti-PD-L1) treatment. The CDR3 spells CSKSPLRLAGAGELFF. The CDR3 coding sequence is TGCAGCAAATCACCCCTTAGACTAGCGGGAGCGGGGGAGCTGTTTTTT.